This TCR beta chain was sequenced for a study of blood T cells in healthy people across ages. Study-wide background: Through template switching, about one barcoded beta molecule was captured per two T cells, as measured in model experiments.

Concerning this clonotype: Its antigen is unknown. A read error may be the cause here, since a much bigger clone is one base away.

A second PCR of about 7 to 12 cycles used a sample-barcoded 5' primer and a J-beta primer mix. All cDNA molecules were each tagged by a template-switch adaptor with 12 random nucleotides. One entry per CDR3 protein results from TCRdb running MiXCR on the 5' RACE reads. The table has roughly 700,000 distinct CDR3 sequences, approximately 49% seen once. CDR1 and CDR2 from the germline V gene are LGHNA and YSLEER. This CDR3 has 16 residues. Study results and limitations: Without sorted subsets, naive and antigen-experienced compartments could not be conclusively compared.

Sequencing was done on a sample of blood. V and J are TRBV4-3 and TRBJ2-7; D is ambiguous. This clonotype was sampled from an older woman in good health. The CDR3 coding sequence is TGCGCCAGCAGCCAAGACTACGCCCTCATCTCCTGCGAGCAGTACTTC. Translation gives CASSQDYALISCEQYF.